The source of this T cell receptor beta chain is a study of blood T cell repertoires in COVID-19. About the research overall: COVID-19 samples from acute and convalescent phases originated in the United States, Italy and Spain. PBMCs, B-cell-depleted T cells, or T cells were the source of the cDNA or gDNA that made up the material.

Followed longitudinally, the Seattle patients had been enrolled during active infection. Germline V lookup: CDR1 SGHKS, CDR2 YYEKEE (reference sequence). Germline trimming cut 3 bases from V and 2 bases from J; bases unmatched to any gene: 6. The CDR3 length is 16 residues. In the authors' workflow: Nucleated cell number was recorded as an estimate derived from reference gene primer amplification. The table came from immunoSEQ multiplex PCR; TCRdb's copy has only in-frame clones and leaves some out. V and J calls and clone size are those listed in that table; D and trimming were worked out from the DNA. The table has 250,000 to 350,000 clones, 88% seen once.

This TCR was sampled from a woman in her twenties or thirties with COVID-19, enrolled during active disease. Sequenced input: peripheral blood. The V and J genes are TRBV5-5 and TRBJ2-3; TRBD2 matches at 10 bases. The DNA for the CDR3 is TGTGCCAGCAGCTCGACTAGCGGGTACCCCACAGATACGCAGTATTTT. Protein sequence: CASSSTSGYPTDTQYF.